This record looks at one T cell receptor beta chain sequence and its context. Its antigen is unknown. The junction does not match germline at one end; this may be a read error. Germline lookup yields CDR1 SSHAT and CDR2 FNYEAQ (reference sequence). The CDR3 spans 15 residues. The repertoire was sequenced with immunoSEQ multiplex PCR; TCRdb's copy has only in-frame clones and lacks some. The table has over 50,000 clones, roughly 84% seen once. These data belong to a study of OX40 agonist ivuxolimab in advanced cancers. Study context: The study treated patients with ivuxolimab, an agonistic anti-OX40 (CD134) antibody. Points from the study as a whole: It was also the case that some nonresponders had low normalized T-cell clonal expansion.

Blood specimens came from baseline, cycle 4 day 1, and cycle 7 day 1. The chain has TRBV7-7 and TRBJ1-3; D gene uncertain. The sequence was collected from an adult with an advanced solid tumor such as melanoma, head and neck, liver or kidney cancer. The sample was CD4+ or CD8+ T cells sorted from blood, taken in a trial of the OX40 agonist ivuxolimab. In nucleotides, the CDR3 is TGTGCTAGCAGCCCAAGCGGGGTATCTGGAAACACCATATATTTT. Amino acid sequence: CASSPSGVSGNTIYF.